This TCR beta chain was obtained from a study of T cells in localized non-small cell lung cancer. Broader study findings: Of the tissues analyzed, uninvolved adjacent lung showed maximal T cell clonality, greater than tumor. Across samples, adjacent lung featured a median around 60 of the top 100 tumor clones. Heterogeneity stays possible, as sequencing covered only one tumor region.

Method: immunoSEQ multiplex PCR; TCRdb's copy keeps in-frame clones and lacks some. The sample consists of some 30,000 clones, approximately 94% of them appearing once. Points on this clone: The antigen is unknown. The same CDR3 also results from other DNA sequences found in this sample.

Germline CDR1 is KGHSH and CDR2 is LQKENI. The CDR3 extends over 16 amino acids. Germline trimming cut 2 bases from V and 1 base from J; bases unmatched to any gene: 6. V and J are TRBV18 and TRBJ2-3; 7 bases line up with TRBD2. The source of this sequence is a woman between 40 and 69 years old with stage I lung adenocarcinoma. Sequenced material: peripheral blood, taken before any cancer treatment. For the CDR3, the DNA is TGTGCCAGCTCACCAGGACCGGGAGGCGGCACAGATACGCAGTATTTT. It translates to CASSPGPGGGTDTQYF.